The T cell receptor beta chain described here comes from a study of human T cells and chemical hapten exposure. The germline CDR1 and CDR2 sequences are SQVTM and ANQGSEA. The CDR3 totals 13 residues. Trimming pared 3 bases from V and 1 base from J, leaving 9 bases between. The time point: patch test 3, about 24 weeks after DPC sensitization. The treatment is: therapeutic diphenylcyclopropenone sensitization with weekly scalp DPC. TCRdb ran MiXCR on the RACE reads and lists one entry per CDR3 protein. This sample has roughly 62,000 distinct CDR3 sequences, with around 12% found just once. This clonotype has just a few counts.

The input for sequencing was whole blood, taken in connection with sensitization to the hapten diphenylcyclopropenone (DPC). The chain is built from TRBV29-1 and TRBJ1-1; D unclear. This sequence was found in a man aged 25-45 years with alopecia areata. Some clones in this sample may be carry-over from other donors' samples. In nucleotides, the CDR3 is TGCAGCGTTGAGGTTATATCGAACACTGAAGCTTTCTTT. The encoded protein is CSVEVISNTEAFF. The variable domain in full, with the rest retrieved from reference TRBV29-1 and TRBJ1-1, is SAVISQKPSRDICQRGTSLTIQCQVDSQVTMMFWYRQQPGQSLTLIATANQGSEATYESGFVIDKFPISRPNLTFSTLTVSNMSPEDSSIYLCSVEVISNTEAFFGQGTRLTVV.